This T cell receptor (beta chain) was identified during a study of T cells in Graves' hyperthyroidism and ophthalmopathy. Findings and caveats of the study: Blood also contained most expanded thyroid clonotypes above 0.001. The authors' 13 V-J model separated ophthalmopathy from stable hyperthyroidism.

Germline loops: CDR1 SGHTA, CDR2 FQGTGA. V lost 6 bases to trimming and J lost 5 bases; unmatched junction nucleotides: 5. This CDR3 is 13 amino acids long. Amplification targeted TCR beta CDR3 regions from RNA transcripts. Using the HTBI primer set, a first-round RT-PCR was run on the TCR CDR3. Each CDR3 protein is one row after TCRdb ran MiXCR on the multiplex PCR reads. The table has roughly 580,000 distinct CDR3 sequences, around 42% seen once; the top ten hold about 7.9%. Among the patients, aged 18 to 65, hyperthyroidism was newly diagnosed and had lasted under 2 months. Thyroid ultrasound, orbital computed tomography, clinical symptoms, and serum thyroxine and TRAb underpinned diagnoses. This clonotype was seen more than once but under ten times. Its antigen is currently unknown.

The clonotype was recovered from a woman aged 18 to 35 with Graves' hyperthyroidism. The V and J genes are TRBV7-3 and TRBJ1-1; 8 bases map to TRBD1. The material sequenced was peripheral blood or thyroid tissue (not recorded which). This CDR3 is CASRGQGVTEAFF. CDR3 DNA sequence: TGTGCCAGCAGAGGACAGGGAGTAACTGAAGCTTTCTTT. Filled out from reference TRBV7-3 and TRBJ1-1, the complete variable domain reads GAGVSQTPSNKVTEKGKYVELRCDPISGHTALYWYRQSLGQGPEFLIYFQGTGAADDSGLPNDRFFAVRPEGSVSTLKIQRTERGDSAVYLCASRGQGVTEAFFGQGTRLTVV.